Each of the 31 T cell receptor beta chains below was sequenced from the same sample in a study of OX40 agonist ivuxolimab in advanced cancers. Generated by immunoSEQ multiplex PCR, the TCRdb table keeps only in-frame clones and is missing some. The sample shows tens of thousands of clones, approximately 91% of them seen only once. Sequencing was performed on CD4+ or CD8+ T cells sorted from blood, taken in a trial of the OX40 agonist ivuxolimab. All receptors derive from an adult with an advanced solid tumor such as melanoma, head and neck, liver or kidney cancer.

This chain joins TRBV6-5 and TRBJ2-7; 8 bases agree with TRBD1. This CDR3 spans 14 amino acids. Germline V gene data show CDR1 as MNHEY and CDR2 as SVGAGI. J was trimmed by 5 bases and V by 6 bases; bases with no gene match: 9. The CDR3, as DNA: TGTGCCAGCAGGATCTTGGACAGGGCCCACGAGCAGTACTTC. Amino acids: CASRILDRAHEQYF.

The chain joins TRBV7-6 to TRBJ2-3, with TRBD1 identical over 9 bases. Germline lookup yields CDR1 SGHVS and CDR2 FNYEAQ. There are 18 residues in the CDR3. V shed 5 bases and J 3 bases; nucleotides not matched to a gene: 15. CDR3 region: CASSPARGDRVGTDTQYF. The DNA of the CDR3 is TGTGCCAGCAGCCCCGCCCGTGGGGACAGGGTAGGGACAGATACGCAGTATTTT.

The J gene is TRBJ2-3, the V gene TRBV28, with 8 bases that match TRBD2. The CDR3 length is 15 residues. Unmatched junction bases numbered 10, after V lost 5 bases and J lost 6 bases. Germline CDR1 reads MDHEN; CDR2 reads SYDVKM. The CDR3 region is CASSPPAGVPDTQYF. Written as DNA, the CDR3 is TGTGCCAGCAGTCCACCAGCGGGAGTTCCGGATACGCAGTATTTT.

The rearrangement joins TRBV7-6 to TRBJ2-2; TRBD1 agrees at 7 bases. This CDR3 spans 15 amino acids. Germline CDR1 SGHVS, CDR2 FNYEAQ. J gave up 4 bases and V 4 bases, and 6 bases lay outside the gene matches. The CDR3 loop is CASSYRDSTTGELFF. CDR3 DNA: TGTGCCAGCAGCTACCGGGACAGTACCACCGGGGAGCTGTTTTTT.

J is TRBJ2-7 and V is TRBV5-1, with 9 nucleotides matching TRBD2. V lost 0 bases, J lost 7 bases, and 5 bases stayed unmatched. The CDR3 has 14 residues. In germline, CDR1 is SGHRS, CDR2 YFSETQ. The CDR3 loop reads CASSLVSGGEEQYV. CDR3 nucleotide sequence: TGCGCCAGCAGCTTGGTTAGCGGGGGTGAAGAGCAGTACGTC.

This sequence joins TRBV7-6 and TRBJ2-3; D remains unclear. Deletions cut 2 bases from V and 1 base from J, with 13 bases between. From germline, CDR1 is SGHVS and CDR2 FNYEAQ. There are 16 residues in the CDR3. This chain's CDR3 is CASSLFSDGGTDTQYF. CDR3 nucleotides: TGTGCCAGCAGCTTATTCTCGGACGGAGGCACAGATACGCAGTATTTT. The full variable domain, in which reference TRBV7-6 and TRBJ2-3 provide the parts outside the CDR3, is GAGVSQSPRYKVTKRGQDVALRCDPISGHVSLYWYRQALGQGPEFLTYFNYEAQQDKSGLPNDRFSAERPEGSISTLTIQRTEQRDSAMYRCASSLFSDGGTDTQYFGPGTRLTVL.

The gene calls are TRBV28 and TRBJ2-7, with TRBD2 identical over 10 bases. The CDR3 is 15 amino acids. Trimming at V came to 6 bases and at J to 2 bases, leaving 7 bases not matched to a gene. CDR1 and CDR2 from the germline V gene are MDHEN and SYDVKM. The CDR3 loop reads CASSNPLAGAYEQYF. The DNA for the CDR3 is TGTGCCAGCAGCAATCCTCTAGCGGGAGCCTACGAGCAGTACTTC.

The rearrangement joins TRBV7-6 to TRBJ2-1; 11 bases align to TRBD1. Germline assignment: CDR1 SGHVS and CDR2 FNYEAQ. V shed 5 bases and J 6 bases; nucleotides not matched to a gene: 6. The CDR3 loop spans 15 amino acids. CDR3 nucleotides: TGTGCCAGCAGCCCTACCGGGACAGGGGGCAATGAGCAGTTCTTC. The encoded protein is CASSPTGTGGNEQFF. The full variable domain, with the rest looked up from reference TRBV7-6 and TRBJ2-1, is GAGVSQSPRYKVTKRGQDVALRCDPISGHVSLYWYRQALGQGPEFLTYFNYEAQQDKSGLPNDRFSAERPEGSISTLTIQRTEQRDSAMYRCASSPTGTGGNEQFFGPGTRLTVL.

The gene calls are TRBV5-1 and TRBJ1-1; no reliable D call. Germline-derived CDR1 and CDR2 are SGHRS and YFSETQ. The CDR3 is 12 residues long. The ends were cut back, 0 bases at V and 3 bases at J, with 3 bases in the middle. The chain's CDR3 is CASSLADTEAFF. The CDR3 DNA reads TGCGCCAGCAGCTTGGCCGACACTGAAGCTTTCTTT.

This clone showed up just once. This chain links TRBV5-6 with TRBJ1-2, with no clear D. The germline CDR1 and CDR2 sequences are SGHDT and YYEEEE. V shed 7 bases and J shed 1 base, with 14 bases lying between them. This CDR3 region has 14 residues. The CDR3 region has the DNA TGTGCCAGCGGGTCCGTTCCCCTTAACTATGGCTACACCTTC. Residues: CASGSVPLNYGYTF.

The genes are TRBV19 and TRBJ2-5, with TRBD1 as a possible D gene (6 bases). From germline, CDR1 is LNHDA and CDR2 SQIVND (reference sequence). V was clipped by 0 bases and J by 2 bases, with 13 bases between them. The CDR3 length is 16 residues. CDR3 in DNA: TGTGCCAGTAGTATAGATCAGGGGAAACCTCAAGAGACCCAGTACTTC. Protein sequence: CASSIDQGKPQETQYF. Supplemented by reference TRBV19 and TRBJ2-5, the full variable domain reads DGGITQSPKYLFRKEGQNVTLSCEQNLNHDAMYWYRQDPGQGLRLIYYSQIVNDFQKGDIAEGYSVSREKKESFPLTVTSAQKNPTAFYLCASSIDQGKPQETQYFGPGTRLLVL.

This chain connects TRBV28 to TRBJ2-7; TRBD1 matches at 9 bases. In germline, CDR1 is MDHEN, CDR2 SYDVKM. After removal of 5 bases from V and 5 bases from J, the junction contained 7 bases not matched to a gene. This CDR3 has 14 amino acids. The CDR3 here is CASSDRDRVNEQYF. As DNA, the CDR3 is TGTGCCAGCAGTGACCGGGACAGGGTTAACGAGCAGTACTTC.

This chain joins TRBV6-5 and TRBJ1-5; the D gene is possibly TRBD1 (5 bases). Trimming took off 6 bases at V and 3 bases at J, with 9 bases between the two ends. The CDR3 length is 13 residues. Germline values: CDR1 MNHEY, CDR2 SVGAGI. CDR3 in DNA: TGTGCCAGCAGCGACAGTCCCAATCAGCCCCAGCATTTT. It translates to CASSDSPNQPQHF.

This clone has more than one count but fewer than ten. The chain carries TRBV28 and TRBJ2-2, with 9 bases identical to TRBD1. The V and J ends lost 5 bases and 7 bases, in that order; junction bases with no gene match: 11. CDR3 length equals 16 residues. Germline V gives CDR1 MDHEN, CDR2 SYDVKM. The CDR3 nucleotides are TGTGCCAGCAGTCCAGACCTACAGGGGGCTAACGGGGAGCTGTTTTTT. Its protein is CASSPDLQGANGELFF.

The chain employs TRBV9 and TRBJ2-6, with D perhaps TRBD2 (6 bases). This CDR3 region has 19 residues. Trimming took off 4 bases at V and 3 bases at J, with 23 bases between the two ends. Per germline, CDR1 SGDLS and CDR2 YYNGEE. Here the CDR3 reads CASSPLGRPGGVGANVLTF. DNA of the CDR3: TGTGCCAGCAGCCCCCTCGGACGCCCCGGGGGAGTTGGGGCCAACGTCCTGACTTTC.

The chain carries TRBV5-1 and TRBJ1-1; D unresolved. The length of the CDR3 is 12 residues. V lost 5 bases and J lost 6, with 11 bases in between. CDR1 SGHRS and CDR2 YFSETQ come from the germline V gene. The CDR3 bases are TGCGCCAGCAGACTCCGTCCAGCTGAAGCTTTCTTT. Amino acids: CASRLRPAEAFF.

The CDR3 region is CASSQVQGSNTEAFF. CDR3 DNA sequence: TGCGCCAGCAGCCAAGTTCAGGGGTCGAACACTGAAGCTTTCTTT. The chain couples TRBV4-1 to TRBJ1-1, with a weak D call TRBD1 (6 bases). Deletions cut 1 base from V and 1 base from J, with 10 bases between. CDR3 length equals 15 residues. Looked up from germline, CDR1 is MGHRA and CDR2 is YSYEKL.

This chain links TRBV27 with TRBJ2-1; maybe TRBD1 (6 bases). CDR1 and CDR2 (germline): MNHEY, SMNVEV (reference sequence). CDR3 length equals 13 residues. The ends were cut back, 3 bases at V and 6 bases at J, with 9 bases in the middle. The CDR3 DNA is TGTGCCAGCAGTTTCAACAGGGTCAATGAGCAGTTCTTC. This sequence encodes CASSFNRVNEQFF.

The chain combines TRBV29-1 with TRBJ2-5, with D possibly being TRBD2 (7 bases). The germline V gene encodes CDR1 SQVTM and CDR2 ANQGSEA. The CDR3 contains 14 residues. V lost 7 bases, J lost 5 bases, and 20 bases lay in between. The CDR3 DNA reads TGCAGCGGCGGGGGCGGCGGGGAGGGGGAGACCCAGTACTTC. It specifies CSGGGGGEGETQYF.

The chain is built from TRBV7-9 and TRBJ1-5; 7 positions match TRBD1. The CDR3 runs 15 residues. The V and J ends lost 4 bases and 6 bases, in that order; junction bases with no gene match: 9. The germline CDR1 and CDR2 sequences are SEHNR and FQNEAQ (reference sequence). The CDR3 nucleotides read TGTGCCAGCAGCTCGACAGGGATGGATGGTCAGCCCCAGCATTTT. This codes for CASSSTGMDGQPQHF.

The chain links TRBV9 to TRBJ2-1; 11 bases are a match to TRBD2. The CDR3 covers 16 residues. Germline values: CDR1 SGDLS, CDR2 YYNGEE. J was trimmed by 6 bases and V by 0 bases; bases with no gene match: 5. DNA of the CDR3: TGTGCCAGCAGCGTAGATCTAGCGGGAGGTATCAATGAGCAGTTCTTC. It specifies CASSVDLAGGINEQFF. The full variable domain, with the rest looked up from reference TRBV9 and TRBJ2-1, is DSGVTQTPKHLITATGQRVTLRCSPRSGDLSVYWYQQSLDQGLQFLIQYYNGEERAKGNILERFSAQQFPDLHSELNLSSLELGDSALYFCASSVDLAGGINEQFFGPGTRLTVL.

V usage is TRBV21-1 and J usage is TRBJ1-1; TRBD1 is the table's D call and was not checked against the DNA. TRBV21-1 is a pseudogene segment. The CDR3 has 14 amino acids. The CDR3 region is CASSGQGLNTEAFF. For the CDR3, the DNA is TGTGCCAGCAGCGGACAGGGGTTGAACACTGAAGCTTTCTTT.

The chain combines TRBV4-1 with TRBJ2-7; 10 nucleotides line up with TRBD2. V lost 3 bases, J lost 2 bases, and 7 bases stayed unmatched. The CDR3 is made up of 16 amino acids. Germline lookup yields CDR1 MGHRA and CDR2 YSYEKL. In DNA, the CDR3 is TGCGCCAGCAGCCAGGATCTAGCGGGGGTGACCTACGAGCAGTACTTC. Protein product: CASSQDLAGVTYEQYF.

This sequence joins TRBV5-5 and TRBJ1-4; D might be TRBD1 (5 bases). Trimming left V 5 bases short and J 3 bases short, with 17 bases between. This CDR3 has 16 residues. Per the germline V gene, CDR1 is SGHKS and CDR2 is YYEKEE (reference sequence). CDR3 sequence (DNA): TGTGCCAGCAGTACCTACCCGGGGCTATCTAATGAAAAACTGTTTTTT. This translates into CASSTYPGLSNEKLFF.

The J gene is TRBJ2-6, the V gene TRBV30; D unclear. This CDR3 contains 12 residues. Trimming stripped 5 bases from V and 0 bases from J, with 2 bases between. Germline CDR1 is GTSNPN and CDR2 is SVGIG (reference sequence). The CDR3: CAWGSGANVLTF. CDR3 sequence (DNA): TGTGCCTGGGGCTCTGGGGCCAACGTCCTGACTTTC.

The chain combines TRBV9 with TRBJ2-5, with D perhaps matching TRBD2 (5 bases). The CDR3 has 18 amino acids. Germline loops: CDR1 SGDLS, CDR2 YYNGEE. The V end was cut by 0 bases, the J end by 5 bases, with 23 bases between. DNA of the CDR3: TGTGCCAGCAGCGTAGGATCTCGGTTGTCTAGCCTGGGGGAGACCCAGTACTTC. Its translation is CASSVGSRLSSLGETQYF.

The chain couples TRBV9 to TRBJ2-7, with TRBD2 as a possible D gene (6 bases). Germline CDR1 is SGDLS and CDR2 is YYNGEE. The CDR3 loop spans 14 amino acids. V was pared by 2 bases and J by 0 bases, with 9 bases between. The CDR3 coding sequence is TGTGCCAGCAGCGTTAGCGGTACCTCCTACGAGCAGTACTTC. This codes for CASSVSGTSYEQYF.

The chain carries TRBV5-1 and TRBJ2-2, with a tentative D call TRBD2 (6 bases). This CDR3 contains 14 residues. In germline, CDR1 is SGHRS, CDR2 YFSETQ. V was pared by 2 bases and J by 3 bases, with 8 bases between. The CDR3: CASSLTGDTGELFF. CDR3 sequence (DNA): TGCGCCAGCAGCTTAACGGGGGACACCGGGGAGCTGTTTTTT.

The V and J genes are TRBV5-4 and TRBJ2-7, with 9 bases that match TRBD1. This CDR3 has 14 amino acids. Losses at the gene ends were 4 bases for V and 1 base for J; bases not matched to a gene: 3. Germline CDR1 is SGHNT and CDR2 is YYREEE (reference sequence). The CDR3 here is CASSVGTGSYEQYV. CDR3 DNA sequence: TGTGCCAGCAGCGTTGGGACAGGGTCCTACGAGCAGTACGTC.

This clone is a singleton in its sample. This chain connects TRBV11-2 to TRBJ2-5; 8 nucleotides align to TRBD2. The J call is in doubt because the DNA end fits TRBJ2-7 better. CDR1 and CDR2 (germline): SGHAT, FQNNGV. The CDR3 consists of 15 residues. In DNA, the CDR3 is TGTGCCAGCAGCCAAGAGGCGGGAGGAGGATACGAGCAGTACTTC. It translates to CASSQEAGGGYEQYF.

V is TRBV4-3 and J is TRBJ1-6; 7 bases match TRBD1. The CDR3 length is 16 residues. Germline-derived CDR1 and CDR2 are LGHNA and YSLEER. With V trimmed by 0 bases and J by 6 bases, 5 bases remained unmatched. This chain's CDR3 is CASSQDPTGTNSPLHF. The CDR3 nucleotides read TGCGCCAGCAGCCAAGATCCGACAGGGACTAATTCACCCCTCCACTTT.